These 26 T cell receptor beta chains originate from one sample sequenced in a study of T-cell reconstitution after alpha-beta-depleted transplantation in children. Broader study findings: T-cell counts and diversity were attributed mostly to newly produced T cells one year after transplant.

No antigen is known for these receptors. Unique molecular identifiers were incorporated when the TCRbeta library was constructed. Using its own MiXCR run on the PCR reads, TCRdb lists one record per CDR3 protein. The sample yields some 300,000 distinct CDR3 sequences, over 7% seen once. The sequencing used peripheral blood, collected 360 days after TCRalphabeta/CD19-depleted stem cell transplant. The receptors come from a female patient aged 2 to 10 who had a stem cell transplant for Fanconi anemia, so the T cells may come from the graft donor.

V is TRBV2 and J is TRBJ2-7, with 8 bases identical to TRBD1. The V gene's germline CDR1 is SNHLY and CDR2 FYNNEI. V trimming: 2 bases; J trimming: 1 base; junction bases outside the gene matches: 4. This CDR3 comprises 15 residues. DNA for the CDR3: TGTGCCAGCAGTGAAACCAGGGGGCTTTCCTACGAGCAGTACTTC. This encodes CASSETRGLSYEQYF.

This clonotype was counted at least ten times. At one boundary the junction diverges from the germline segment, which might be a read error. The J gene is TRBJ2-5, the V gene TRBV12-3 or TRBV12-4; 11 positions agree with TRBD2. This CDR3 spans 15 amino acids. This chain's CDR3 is CASSPSGGRQVTQYF. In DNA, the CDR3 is TGTGCCAGCAGTCCTAGCGGGGGGCGCCAAGTGACCCAGTACTTC.

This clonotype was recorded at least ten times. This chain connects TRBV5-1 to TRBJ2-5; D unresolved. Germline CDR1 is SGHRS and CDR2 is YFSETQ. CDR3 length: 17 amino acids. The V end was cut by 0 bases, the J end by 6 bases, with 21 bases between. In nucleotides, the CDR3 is TGCGCCAGCAGCTTGGAGGCCTCTTCTCTGGGTGTAAAGACCCAGTACTTC. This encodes CASSLEASSLGVKTQYF.

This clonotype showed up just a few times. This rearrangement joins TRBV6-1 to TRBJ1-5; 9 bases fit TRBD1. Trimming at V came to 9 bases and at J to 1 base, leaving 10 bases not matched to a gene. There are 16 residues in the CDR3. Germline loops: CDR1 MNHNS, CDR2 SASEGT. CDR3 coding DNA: TGTGCCAGTTCCCGGGACAGGGTTTTCAGCAATCAGCCCCAGCATTTT. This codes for CASSRDRVFSNQPQHF.

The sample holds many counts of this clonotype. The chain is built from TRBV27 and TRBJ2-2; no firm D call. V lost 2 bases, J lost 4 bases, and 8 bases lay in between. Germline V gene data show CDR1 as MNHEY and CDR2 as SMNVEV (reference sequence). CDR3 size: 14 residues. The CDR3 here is CASSLRFATGELFF. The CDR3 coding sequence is TGTGCCAGCAGTTTAAGATTCGCCACCGGGGAGCTGTTTTTT.

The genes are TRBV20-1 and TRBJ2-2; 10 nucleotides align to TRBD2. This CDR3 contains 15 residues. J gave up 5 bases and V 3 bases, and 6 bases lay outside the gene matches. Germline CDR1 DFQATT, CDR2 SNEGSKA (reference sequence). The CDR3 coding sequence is TGCAGTGCTAGTAGCGGGGGGCCGTTAACCGGGGAGCTGTTTTTT. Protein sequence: CSASSGGPLTGELFF.

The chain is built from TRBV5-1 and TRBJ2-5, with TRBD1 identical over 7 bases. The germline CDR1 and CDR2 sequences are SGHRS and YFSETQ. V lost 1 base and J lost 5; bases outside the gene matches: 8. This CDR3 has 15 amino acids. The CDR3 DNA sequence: TGCGCCAGCAGCTTGATTGACAGGGTTGGCGAGACCCAGTACTTC. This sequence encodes CASSLIDRVGETQYF.

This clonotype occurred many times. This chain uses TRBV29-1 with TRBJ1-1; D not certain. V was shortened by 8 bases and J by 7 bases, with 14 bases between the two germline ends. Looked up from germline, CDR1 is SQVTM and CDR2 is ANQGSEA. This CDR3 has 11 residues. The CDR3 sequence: CSCAAPSEAFF. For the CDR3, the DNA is TGCAGCTGCGCGGCCCCCAGTGAAGCTTTCTTT. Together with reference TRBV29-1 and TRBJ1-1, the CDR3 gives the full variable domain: SAVISQKPSRDICQRGTSLTIQCQVDSQVTMMFWYRQQPGQSLTLIATANQGSEATYESGFVIDKFPISRPNLTFSTLTVSNMSPEDSSIYLCSCAAPSEAFFGQGTRLTVV.

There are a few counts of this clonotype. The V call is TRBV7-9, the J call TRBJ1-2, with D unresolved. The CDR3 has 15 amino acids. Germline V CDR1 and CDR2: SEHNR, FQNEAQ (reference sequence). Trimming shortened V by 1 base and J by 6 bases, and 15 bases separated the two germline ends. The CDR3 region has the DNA TGTGCCAGCAGCTTAGTAGGGTTCGCAGAAAATGGCTACACCTTC. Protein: CASSLVGFAENGYTF.

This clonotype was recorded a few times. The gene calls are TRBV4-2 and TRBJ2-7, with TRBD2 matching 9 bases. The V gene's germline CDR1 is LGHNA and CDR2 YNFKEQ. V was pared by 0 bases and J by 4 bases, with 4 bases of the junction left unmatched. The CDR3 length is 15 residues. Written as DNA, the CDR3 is TGTGCCAGCAGCCAAGATCTAGCGGGGTTTTACGAGCAGTACTTC. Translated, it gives CASSQDLAGFYEQYF.

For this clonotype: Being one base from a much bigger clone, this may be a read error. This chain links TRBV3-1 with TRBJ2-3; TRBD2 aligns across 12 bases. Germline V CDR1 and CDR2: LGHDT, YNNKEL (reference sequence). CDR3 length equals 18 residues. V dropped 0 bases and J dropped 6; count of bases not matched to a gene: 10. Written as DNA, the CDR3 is TGTGCCAGCAGCCAAGAAGGCCTAGCGGGGGGGCCAGGGGATACGCAGTATTTT. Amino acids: CASSQEGLAGGPGDTQYF.

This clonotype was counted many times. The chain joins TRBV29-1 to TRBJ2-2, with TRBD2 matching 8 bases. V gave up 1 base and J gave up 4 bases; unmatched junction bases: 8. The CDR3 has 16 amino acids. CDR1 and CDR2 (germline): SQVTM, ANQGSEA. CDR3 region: CSVEGPGGSFTGELFF. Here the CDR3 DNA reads TGCAGCGTTGAAGGCCCGGGGGGGTCTTTCACCGGGGAGCTGTTTTTT.

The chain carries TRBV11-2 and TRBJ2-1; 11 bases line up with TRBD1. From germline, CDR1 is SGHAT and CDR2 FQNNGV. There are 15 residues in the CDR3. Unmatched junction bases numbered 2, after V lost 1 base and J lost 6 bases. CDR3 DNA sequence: TGTGCCAGCAGCTTAGTAGGGACAGGGGGCAATGAGCAGTTCTTC. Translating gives CASSLVGTGGNEQFF.

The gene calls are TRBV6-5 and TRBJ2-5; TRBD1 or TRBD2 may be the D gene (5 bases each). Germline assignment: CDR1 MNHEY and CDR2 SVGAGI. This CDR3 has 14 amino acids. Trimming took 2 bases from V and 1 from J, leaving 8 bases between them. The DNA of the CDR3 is TGTGCCAGCAGTTACCGGGACCCCCAAGAGACCCAGTACTTC. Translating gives CASSYRDPQETQYF.

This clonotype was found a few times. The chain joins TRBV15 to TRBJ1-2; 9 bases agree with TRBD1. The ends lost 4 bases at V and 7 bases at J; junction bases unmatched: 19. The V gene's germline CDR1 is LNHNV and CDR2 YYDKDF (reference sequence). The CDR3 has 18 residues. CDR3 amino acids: CATSTAGQGPTGVGGYTF. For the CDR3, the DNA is TGTGCCACCAGCACCGCTGGACAGGGGCCGACAGGAGTTGGTGGCTACACCTTC.

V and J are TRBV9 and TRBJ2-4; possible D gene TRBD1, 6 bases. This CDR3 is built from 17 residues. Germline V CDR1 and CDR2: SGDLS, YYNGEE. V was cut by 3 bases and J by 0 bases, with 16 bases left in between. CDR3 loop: CASSDPAGDLAKNIQYF. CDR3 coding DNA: TGTGCCAGCAGCGACCCCGCAGGGGATCTAGCCAAAAACATTCAGTACTTC.

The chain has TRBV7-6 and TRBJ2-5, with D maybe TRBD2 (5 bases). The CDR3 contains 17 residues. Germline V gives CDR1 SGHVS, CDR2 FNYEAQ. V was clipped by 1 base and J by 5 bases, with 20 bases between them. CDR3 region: CASSLVEKEAEEETQYF. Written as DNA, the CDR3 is TGTGCCAGCAGCTTAGTGGAGAAGGAGGCTGAGGAGGAGACCCAGTACTTC. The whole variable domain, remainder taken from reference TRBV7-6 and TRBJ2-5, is GAGVSQSPRYKVTKRGQDVALRCDPISGHVSLYWYRQALGQGPEFLTYFNYEAQQDKSGLPNDRFSAERPEGSISTLTIQRTEQRDSAMYRCASSLVEKEAEEETQYFGPGTRLLVL.

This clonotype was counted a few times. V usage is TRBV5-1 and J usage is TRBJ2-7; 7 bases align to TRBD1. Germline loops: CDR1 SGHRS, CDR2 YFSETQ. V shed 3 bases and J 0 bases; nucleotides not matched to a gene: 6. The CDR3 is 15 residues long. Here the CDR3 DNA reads TGCGCCAGCAGCTCGACAGGGAACCCCTCCTACGAGCAGTACTTC. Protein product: CASSSTGNPSYEQYF.

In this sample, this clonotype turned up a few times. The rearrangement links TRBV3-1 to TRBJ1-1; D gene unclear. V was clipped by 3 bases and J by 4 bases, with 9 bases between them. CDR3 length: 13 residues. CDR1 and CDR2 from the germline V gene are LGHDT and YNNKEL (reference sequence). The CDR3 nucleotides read TGTGCCAGCAGCCATCCACGAGGCACTGAAGCTTTCTTT. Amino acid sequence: CASSHPRGTEAFF.

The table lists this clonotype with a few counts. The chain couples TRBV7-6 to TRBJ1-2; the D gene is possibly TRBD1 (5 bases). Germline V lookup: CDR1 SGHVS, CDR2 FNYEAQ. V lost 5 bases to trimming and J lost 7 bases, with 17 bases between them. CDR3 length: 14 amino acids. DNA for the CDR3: TGTGCCAGCAGCCCCGGACACACGCGAGGTGGCTACACCTTC. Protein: CASSPGHTRGGYTF.

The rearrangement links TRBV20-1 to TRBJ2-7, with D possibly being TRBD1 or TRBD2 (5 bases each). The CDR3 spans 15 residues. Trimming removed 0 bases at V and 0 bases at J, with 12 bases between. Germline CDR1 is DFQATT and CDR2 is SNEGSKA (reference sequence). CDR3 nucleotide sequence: TGCAGTGCTAGAGAGCGGTGGGGGAGCTCCTACGAGCAGTACTTC. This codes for CSARERWGSSYEQYF.

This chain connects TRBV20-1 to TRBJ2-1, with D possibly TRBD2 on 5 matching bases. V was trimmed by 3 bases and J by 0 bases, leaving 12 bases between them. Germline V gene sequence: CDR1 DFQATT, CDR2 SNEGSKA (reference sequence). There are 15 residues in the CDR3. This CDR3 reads CSARSWESSYNEQFF. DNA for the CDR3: TGCAGTGCTAGGTCTTGGGAGAGCTCCTACAATGAGCAGTTCTTC.

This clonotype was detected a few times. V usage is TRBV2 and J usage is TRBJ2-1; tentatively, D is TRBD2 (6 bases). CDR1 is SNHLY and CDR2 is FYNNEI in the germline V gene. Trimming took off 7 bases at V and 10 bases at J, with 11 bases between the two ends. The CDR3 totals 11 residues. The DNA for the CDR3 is TGTGCCAGCACCTTGGGAGGAGAGCAGTTCTTC. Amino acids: CASTLGGEQFF.

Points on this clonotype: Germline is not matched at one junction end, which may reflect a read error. CDR3 amino acids: CCATTTSGLGVGTQYF. The DNA of the CDR3 is TGCTGTGCTACTACAACCTCGGGGCTCGGCGTCGGGACCCAGTACTTC. The chain carries TRBV20-1 and TRBJ2-5; either TRBD1 or TRBD2 may fit D (5 bases each). In germline, CDR1 is DFQATT, CDR2 SNEGSKA (reference sequence). This CDR3 spans 16 amino acids.

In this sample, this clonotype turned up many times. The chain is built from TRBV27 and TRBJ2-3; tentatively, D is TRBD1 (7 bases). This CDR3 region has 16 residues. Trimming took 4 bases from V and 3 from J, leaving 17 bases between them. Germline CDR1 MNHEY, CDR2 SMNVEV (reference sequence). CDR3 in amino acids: CASSYGQGGRTDTQYF. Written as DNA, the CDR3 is TGTGCCAGCAGTTATGGGCAGGGGGGTCGAACAGATACGCAGTATTTT.

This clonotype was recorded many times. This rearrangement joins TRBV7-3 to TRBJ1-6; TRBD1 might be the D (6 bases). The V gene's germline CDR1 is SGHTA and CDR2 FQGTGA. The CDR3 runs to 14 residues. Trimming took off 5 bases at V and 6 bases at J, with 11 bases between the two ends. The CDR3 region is CASSPTGANSPLHF. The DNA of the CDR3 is TGTGCCAGCAGCCCGACGGGGGCTAATTCACCCCTCCACTTT.